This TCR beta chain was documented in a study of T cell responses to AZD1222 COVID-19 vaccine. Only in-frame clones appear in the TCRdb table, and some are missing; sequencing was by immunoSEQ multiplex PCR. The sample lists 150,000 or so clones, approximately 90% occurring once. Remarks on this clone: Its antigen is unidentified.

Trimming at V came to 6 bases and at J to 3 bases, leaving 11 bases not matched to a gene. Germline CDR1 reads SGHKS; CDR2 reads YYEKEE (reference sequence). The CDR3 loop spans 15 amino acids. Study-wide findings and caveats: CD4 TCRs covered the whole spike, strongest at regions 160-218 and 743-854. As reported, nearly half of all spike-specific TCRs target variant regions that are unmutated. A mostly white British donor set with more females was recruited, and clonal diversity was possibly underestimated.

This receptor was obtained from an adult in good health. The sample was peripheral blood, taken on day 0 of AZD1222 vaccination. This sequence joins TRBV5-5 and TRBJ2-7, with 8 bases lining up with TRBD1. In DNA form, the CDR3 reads TGTGCCAGCACCGAACGGGCAGGGGGCCACTACGAGCAGTACTTC. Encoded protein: CASTERAGGHYEQYF.